A selection of T cell receptor beta chains follows, all from one sample in a study of metastatic and nonmetastatic thyroid tumors. TCRdb re-clonotyped the PCR reads through MiXCR. The data contain some 20,000 clones, around a quarter of them singletons. Sequenced input: blood. These TCRs come from a female donor with papillary thyroid cancer or a benign thyroid nodule (not recorded which). Some clones in this sample may be carry-over from other donors' samples. The CDR3 runs from the conserved cysteine through the conserved F or W. D genes are given only for firm matches. Clone size, where shown, is once, few, many, or a class for clones that have expanded.

CDR3 DNA	CDR3 protein	D gene	J gene	V gene	clone size
TGTGCCAGCAGTCTGACTACTAACTCCTACGAGCAGTACTTC	CASSLTTNSYEQYF	NA	TRBJ2-7	TRBV27	large
TGCAGCTTTGCCTGGACAGGGCACTACGAGCAGTACTTC	CSFAWTGHYEQYF	TRBD1	TRBJ2-7	TRBV29-1	NA
TGTGCCAGCAGTTACGGGACAAACAATCAGCCCCAGCATTTT	CASSYGTNNQPQHF	NA	TRBJ1-5	TRBV6-2/TRBV6-3	few
TGCAGTGCTAGGAGACCGGAGAGGGGGAATGAGCAGTTCTTC	CSARRPERGNEQFF	NA	TRBJ2-1	TRBV20-1	many
TGCGCCAGCAGCCAGGTATGGGCAGGTAAAGCCAAAAACATTCAGTACTTC	CASSQVWAGKAKNIQYF	NA	TRBJ2-4	TRBV4-1	many
TGTGCCAGCAGTGAACAAGGCCGATTGGATACGCAGTATTTT	CASSEQGRLDTQYF	NA	TRBJ2-3	TRBV2	few
TGTGCCAGCAGTCTAGCGGGAGGAAGTGGGAATGAGCAGTTCTTC	CASSLAGGSGNEQFF	TRBD2	TRBJ2-1	TRBV6-2/TRBV6-3	NA
TGTGCCAGCAGCCGGGACAGGGGGGGATTAAAGCAGTACTTC	CASSRDRGGLKQYF	TRBD1	TRBJ2-7	TRBV14	NA
TGCGCCAGCAGCCAAGACTCGGGGGCGGATCAGCCCCAGCATTTT	CASSQDSGADQPQHF	NA	TRBJ1-5	TRBV4-3	medium-sized
TGCAGTGCTAGATTGTGGGGGAGGGAAAAGGGGCTTAATGAGCAGTTCTTC	CSARLWGREKGLNEQFF	TRBD2	TRBJ2-1	TRBV20-1	NA
TGTGCCAGCAGCCCTGACAGCCCTAAAGATACCCAGTACTTC	CASSPDSPKDTQYF	NA	TRBJ2-5	TRBV7-9	NA
TGTGCCAGCAGTGCCTTACGACAGAACGATGGCTACACCTTC	CASSALRQNDGYTF	NA	TRBJ1-2	TRBV6-1	medium-sized
TGTGCCAGCACGGCGGAACATAACACTGAAGCTTTCTTT	CASTAEHNTEAFF	NA	TRBJ1-1	TRBV6-4	NA
TGCAGTGTGGGGGGGTCAGGGTCCCTCGAATACGAGCAGTACTTC	CSVGGSGSLEYEQYF	TRBD2	TRBJ2-7	TRBV20-1	NA
TGTGCCAGCAGTGAGGAGACCTCTTGGACAGGGGCTAATTCACCCCTCCACTTT	CASSEETSWTGANSPLHF	TRBD1	TRBJ1-6	TRBV2	many
TGTGCCTGGAGTGTAAAGTCGGACAGGACTAACTATGGCTACACCTTC	CAWSVKSDRTNYGYTF	TRBD1	TRBJ1-2	TRBV30	NA
TGTGCCAGCCGTAGACAGGGTGCCCTCGCGGGGTACGAGCAGTACTTC	CASRRQGALAGYEQYF	NA	TRBJ2-7	TRBV6-1	NA
TGTGCCAGCAGTTTGGAACTAGCGGGAGGAGCGGCGGAGCAGTTCTTC	CASSLELAGGAAEQFF	TRBD2	TRBJ2-1	TRBV28	few
TGTGCCAGCAGCTCCAGAAAGACTAGCGGGAGCAATGAGCAGTTCTTC	CASSSRKTSGSNEQFF	TRBD2	TRBJ2-1	TRBV7-2	many
TGCGCCAGCAGCTTAGGTGTAGGAGAGACCCAGTACTTC	CASSLGVGETQYF	NA	TRBJ2-5	TRBV5-1	many
TGCAGCGCGGCCCGCTGGGGGTTCACCTACGAGCAGTACTTC	CSAARWGFTYEQYF	NA	TRBJ2-7	TRBV29-1	many
TGTGCCAGTAGTAGGCAGGGGGCCTACGAGCAGTACTTC	CASSRQGAYEQYF	TRBD1	TRBJ2-7	TRBV19	medium-sized
TGCAGTGCTTGGGGGACGCGGGAAACCTACGAGCAGTACTTC	CSAWGTRETYEQYF	NA	TRBJ2-7	TRBV20-1	medium-sized
TGTGCTAGTAGCCGGGGGGTTATCGGGCTGAGCACATATACGCAGTATTTT	CASSRGVIGLSTYTQYF	TRBD2	TRBJ2-3	TRBV12-5	few
TGCAGTGCGATACAGGGGAACTATGGCTACACCTTC	CSAIQGNYGYTF	TRBD1	TRBJ1-2	TRBV20-1	medium-sized
TGTGCCAGCAGTCTTACAGGGCCTGGGGCCAACGTCCTGACTTTC	CASSLTGPGANVLTF	NA	TRBJ2-6	TRBV12-3/TRBV12-4	few
TGTGCCAGCACCACCACAGGACAGGGCTACGAGCAGTACTTC	CASTTTGQGYEQYF	TRBD1	TRBJ2-7	TRBV25-1	few
TGCAGTGCTAGAGGGGGACTAGCGGGAGGAAATGAGCAGTTCTTC	CSARGGLAGGNEQFF	TRBD2	TRBJ2-1	TRBV20-1	NA
TGTGCCTGGACGAGGGTTTATGGCTACACCTTC	CAWTRVYGYTF	NA	TRBJ1-2	TRBV30	NA
TGTGCCAGCAGCTCAGCCTACGGAGAGACCCAGTACTTC	CASSSAYGETQYF	NA	TRBJ2-5	TRBV7-2	once
TGTGCCAGCAGCTTAAGTACCCGAGGCCGACTAGCGGGAGGCAATGAGCAGTTCTTC	CASSLSTRGRLAGGNEQFF	TRBD2	TRBJ2-1	TRBV7-3	NA
TGTGCCAGCAGCTTAACGGGGACCGGGGAGCTGTTTTTT	CASSLTGTGELFF	NA	TRBJ2-2	TRBV11-1	NA
TGTGCCAGCCGTTCGGGACAGGCGTACACAGATACGCAGTATTTT	CASRSGQAYTDTQYF	TRBD1	TRBJ2-3	TRBV6-1	NA
TGTGCCAGCAGTTCCGAGGGGGCTGCGCACAATGAGCAGTTCTTC	CASSSEGAAHNEQFF	TRBD1	TRBJ2-1	TRBV12-3/TRBV12-4	medium-sized
TGTGCCAGCAGTGACTGGGCAGGCAAAGCTTTCTTT	CASSDWAGKAFF	NA	TRBJ1-1	TRBV6-4	NA
TGCAGTGCTAGAGGTTGGCCATGGGGCCTGTTTTTT	CSARGWPWGLFF	NA	TRBJ1-4	TRBV20-1	NA
TGTGCCAGCAGCCAAGACTTGTTTGGGACAGGGGCTGGAAACACCATATATTTT	CASSQDLFGTGAGNTIYF	TRBD1	TRBJ1-3	TRBV4-2	many
TGTGCCAGCAGCTTAGTGGGGGGGGCCAACGTCCTGACTTTC	CASSLVGGANVLTF	NA	TRBJ2-6	TRBV11-2	many
TGTGCCAGCAGTTACGAGGAATCTGGGGCCAACGTCCTGACTTTC	CASSYEESGANVLTF	NA	TRBJ2-6	TRBV6-5	medium-sized
TGTGCCACCAGTGATCATGAGGACAGTAGTCAAGAGACCCAGTACTTC	CATSDHEDSSQETQYF	NA	TRBJ2-5	TRBV24-1	NA
TGTGCCAGCAGCGCCACAGGGCTTAGTGGAAACACCATATATTTT	CASSATGLSGNTIYF	NA	TRBJ1-3	TRBV6-1	few
TGTGCCAGCAGCTCGGGACTAGCGACAGATACGCAGTATTTT	CASSSGLATDTQYF	TRBD2	TRBJ2-3	TRBV11-2	many
TGTGCCACAAGTAAGCTTACCCTGGATGAGCAGTTCTTC	CATSKLTLDEQFF	NA	TRBJ2-1	TRBV24-1	NA
TGTGCCAGCAGTTCTGACAGGGAAGTCTACACCTTC	CASSSDREVYTF	TRBD1	TRBJ1-2	TRBV6-5	few
TGCAGTGCTAGAGATTGGGGGGCGGGAGCATTCGACGAGCAGTACTTC	CSARDWGAGAFDEQYF	NA	TRBJ2-7	TRBV20-1	NA